The present TCR beta chain was sequenced within a study of T cell responses to AZD1222 COVID-19 vaccine (dated by TCRdb to the early 2020s). As for the study more broadly: AZD1222 recipients with second doses at about 4 weeks or about 12 weeks were pooled, because spike-specific TCR depth and breadth did not differ between schedules. TCR sequencing was performed for about 250 trial participants, of whom roughly 200 were given two doses of AZD1222 and around 26 were given two doses of MenACWY control vaccine. Trial participants were enrolled by age into 18-55, 56-69 and 70-plus year subgroups, with about 150, 28 and 57 TCR-sequenced participants respectively. General conclusions and limits of the study: After two AZD1222 doses, spike-specific TCR breadth and depth were significantly higher than at day 0 and than in MenACWY recipients. Conclusions about previously exposed vaccinees are limited because only six or seven AZD1222 recipients were SARS-CoV-2 seropositive at baseline. Reportedly, close to half of the unique spike-specific TCRs recognized epitopes lying outside the regions that are mutated in the B.1.351 and B.1.1.7 variants. Participants were mostly white British, with more females than males. The authors suggested clonal diversity may have been underestimated. CD4 TCRs associated with the vaccine covered the entire spike protein, and the dominant responses were in regions 160-218 and 743-854. Because no day 14 peak-response samples were available, repertoires were characterized only after the peak T cell response. In the small 56-69-year group, the increase in depth fell short of significance, most likely because of low power.

The CDR3 starts with the cysteine, ends with the phenylalanine, and has 13 residues. Only the CDR3 DNA stays, 39 bases, in frame from base 1. CDR1 is given as MDHEN and CDR2 as SYDVKM, both from the germline V gene. Relative to germline, V is 2 bases shorter and J is 5 bases shorter, with 9 bases between their ends. Notes on this clone: This clone's antigen is unknown. Per-base qualities were not stored, and no clone one base away is much larger.

The time point label of this sample denotes: baseline before first vaccination. The vaccinee samples were drawn from two UK trials, COV001 and COV002, one of which was a single-blind randomized controlled phase 2/3 trial testing AZD1222 (ChAdOx1 nCoV-19) in healthy adults. For TCRbeta chain sequencing, PBMC samples from trial participants were taken at day 0 and at day 28 after the second dose. The CDR3 regions of human TCRbeta chains were analyzed by immunosequencing. As for the original processing: TCRs in the repertoires were compared against a reference library of SARS-CoV-2-specific TCRs that had been generated with the MIRA antigen-specificity platform. Breadth meant the fraction of unique TCRs that were SARS-CoV-2-associated, whereas depth meant the fraction of total T cells that were SARS-CoV-2-associated. Using the MIRA data, every spike-specific TCR was mapped to the spike region that the TCR reacted to and assigned to either a CD4 or a CD8 class. Log10-transformed breadth and depth values were compared by one-way ANOVA with Sidak's multiple comparisons tests. TCRdb mirrors the immuneACCESS table, restricted to in-frame sequences. Some clones are absent from its copies; in checked studies, under half trace to an unresolved V gene, and the reason for the others is unknown. The V and J calls and clone size were taken over from that table, and D and trimming were inferred from the DNA. The sample has 150,000 to 200,000 clones on record, about nine tenths of them singletons. In total, the top ten clones hold 5% to 7.5% of the sample.

The specimen was peripheral blood, collected on day 0 of AZD1222 vaccination. The receptor's source is an adult in good health. The sequence joins TRBV28 to TRBJ1-2; a weak D assignment points to TRBD1 (5 bases agree). The CDR3 sequence is CASSLGASYGYTF. The sequence in DNA is TGTGCCAGCAGTTTAGGGGCCTCTTATGGCTACACCTTC.